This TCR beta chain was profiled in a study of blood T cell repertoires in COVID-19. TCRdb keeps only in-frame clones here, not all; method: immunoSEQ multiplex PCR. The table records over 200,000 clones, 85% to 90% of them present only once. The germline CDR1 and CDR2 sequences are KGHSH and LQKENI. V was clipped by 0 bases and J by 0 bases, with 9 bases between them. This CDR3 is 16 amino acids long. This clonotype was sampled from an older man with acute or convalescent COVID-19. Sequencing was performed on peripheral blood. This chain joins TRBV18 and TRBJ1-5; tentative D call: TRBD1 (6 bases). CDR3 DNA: TGTGCCAGCTCACCACCAGGACAGAATAGCAATCAGCCCCAGCATTTT. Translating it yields CASSPPGQNSNQPQHF.